This T cell receptor (beta chain) was profiled in a study of blood T cell repertoires in COVID-19. Study-level information: Samples of COVID-19 (acute and convalescent) were obtained from the United States, Italy and Spain. From T cells, B-cell-depleted T cells, or PBMCs came the material, which was cDNA or gDNA.

V lost 0 bases and J lost 5; bases outside the gene matches: 7. The CDR3 spans 17 residues. In germline, CDR1 is SGHDT, CDR2 YYEEEE. In the authors' methods: Amplification of reference gene primers was used by the study to estimate nucleated cell counts. The assay was immunoSEQ multiplex PCR, and TCRdb's table has in-frame clones only and misses some. V and J calls and clone size are those listed in that table; D and trimming were worked out from the DNA. The sample lists about 220,000 clones, roughly 84% seen once, with around 5.5% in the top ten. The clonotype was recovered from a woman in her fifties or sixties who had recovered from COVID-19. This chain connects TRBV5-6 to TRBJ2-3; 12 nucleotides line up with TRBD2. Specimen: peripheral blood. The CDR3 sequence: CASSLDLAGGRGDTQYF. Here the CDR3 DNA reads TGTGCCAGCAGCTTGGATCTAGCGGGGGGGCGTGGAGATACGCAGTATTTT. The full variable domain, completed using reference TRBV5-6 and TRBJ2-3, is DAGVTQSPTHLIKTRGQQVTLRCSPKSGHDTVSWYQQALGQGPQFIFQYYEEEERQRGNFPDRFSGHQFPNYSSELNVNALLLGDSALYLCASSLDLAGGRGDTQYFGPGTRLTVL.